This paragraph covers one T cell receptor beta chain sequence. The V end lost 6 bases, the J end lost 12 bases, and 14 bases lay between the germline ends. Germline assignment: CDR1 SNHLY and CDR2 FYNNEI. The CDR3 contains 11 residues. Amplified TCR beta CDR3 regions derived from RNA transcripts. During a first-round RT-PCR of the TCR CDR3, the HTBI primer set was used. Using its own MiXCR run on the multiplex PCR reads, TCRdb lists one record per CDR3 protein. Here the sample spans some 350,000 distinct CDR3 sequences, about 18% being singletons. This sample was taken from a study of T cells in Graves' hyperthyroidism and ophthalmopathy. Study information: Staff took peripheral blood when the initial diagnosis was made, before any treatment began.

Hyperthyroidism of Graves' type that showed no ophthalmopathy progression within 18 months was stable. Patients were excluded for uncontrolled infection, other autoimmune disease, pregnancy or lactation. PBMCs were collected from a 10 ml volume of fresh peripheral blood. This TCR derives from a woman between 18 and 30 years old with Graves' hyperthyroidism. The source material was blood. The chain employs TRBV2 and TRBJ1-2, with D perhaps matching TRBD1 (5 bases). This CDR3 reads CASRWGEKDTF. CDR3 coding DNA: TGTGCCAGCAGGTGGGGGGAGAAGGACACCTTC.